This T cell receptor (beta chain) was recorded in a study of cytomegalovirus exposure and HLA in healthy donors. In the PCR, 60 Vbeta and 13 Jbeta primers were used. Using immunoSEQ multiplex PCR, the repertoire was profiled, and TCRdb retains in-frame clones only, with some absent. The sample yields around 160,000 clones, over 70% seen once. Notes on this clone: The antigen remains unidentified.

J lost 3 bases, V lost 10 bases, and 11 bases had no gene match. Germline V gene sequence: CDR1 LNHDA, CDR2 SQIVND (reference sequence). CDR3 length equals 15 residues. Study results and limitations: Both high specificity and high sensitivity reportedly marked the classifier's diagnosis of cytomegalovirus status. Over 150 TCR beta chains were listed as cytomegalovirus-associated. TCR beta V- and J-gene trimming, according to a later analysis, was linked to a missense DCLRE1C variant.

The specimen sequenced was PBMCs. The clonotype originates from a middle-aged woman in good health and CMV-seropositive. This chain links TRBV19 with TRBJ1-5; 8 bases are shared with TRBD1. CDR3 in DNA: TGTGCCACATCTCCCAGGACAGGGAACAATCAGCCCCAGCATTTT. Residues: CATSPRTGNNQPQHF.